Reported below is one T cell receptor beta chain. This sample includes further DNA sequences coding for the same CDR3. This sample is part of a study of blood T cell repertoires in COVID-19. Study details: Nucleic acid was either cDNA or gDNA, and it came from T cells, B-cell-depleted T cells, or PBMCs.

Per the original methods: Reference gene primers were amplified, and this amplification served to estimate nucleated cell counts. Repertoires were generated with immunoSEQ multiplex PCR, while TCRdb's copy carries only in-frame clones and drops some. Clone size and the V and J calls come from that table; the DNA yielded D and trimming. The table records more than 200,000 clones, around 84% of them present only once. Trimming removed 5 bases at V and 5 bases at J, with 5 bases between. The germline V gene has CDR1 SGHDT and CDR2 YYEEEE. The CDR3 contains 11 residues. The sequence derives from a man in his fifties or sixties with acute or convalescent COVID-19. The rearrangement links TRBV5-6 to TRBJ2-1; D unresolved. Sequencing input: peripheral blood. For the CDR3, the DNA is TGTGCCAGCAGTTCAAACAATGAGCAGTTCTTC. It encodes CASSSNNEQFF. Full variable domain (rest looked up from reference TRBV5-6 and TRBJ2-1): DAGVTQSPTHLIKTRGQQVTLRCSPKSGHDTVSWYQQALGQGPQFIFQYYEEEERQRGNFPDRFSGHQFPNYSSELNVNALLLGDSALYLCASSSNNEQFFGPGTRLTVL.